What follows are 11 T cell receptor beta chains derived from one specimen sequenced in a study of CD8 T cells in ankylosing spondylitis. The study, taken as a whole, reports: A TCR beta motif of fewer than ten highly homologous variants appeared characteristic of ankylosing spondylitis blood.

TCRdb recomputed calls from the 5' RACE reads with MiXCR, one row per CDR3 protein. Of some 800,000 distinct CDR3 sequences listed, roughly 10% were seen once; the top ten hold less than 0.65%. No antigens are known for them. Sample: blood, either unsorted or a sorted T cell fraction (not recorded which). The receptors shown here come from a male donor with ankylosing spondylitis.

This clonotype appeared a few times. The chain couples TRBV20-1 to TRBJ1-5; the D gene is possibly TRBD1 (5 bases). V lost 3 bases to trimming and J lost 0 bases, with 12 bases between them. The CDR3 totals 15 residues. The germline CDR1 and CDR2 sequences are DFQATT and SNEGSKA (reference sequence). Here the CDR3 DNA reads TGCAGTGCTAGCCCCGACAGTTATAGCAATCAGCCCCAGCATTTT. It is translated as CSASPDSYSNQPQHF.

This clonotype was seen more than once but under ten times. The V gene is TRBV12-3 or TRBV12-4, the J gene TRBJ1-5; 7 nucleotides agree with TRBD1. The CDR3 totals 14 residues. Trimming removed 5 bases from V and 7 bases from J; junction bases left unmatched: 8. DNA for the CDR3: TGTGCCAGCAGTCCCGACAGGGTTGACCAGCCCCAGCATTTT. Protein product: CASSPDRVDQPQHF.

The chain carries TRBV7-9 and TRBJ2-7; TRBD2 is a possible D gene (6 bases). V lost 4 bases and J lost 12, with 13 bases in between. The CDR3 consists of 11 residues. Germline V lookup: CDR1 SEHNR, CDR2 FQNEAQ (reference sequence). CDR3 bases: TGTGCCAGCAGCTCCGGGGGAATTAGGTACTTC. Amino acids: CASSSGGIRYF.

This clonotype occurred many times. This chain uses TRBV5-1 with TRBJ2-3, with 8 bases matching TRBD1. The J segment lost 3 bases and the V segment lost 2 bases, leaving 2 bases of the junction unmatched. Germline V gene sequence: CDR1 SGHRS, CDR2 YFSETQ. The CDR3 covers 14 residues. The CDR3 loop reads CASSFRDRTDTQYF. In DNA, the CDR3 is TGCGCCAGCAGCTTCCGGGACAGGACAGATACGCAGTATTTT.

This sequence joins TRBV18 and TRBJ1-2, with D possibly being TRBD1 (6 bases). The CDR3 contains 14 residues. Trimming took off 0 bases at V and 8 bases at J, with 13 bases between the two ends. Germline V gene sequence: CDR1 KGHSH, CDR2 LQKENI. As DNA, the CDR3 is TGTGCCAGCTCACCACCGGTCGGGGGGCGAGGCTACACCTTC. Translating it yields CASSPPVGGRGYTF.

The table lists this clonotype with many counts. The chain links TRBV7-2 to TRBJ2-7, with D hard to call. CDR1 is SGHTA and CDR2 is FQGNSA in the germline V gene. This CDR3 is 14 amino acids long. V was trimmed by 1 base and J by 0 bases, leaving 7 bases between them. The CDR3 DNA reads TGTGCCAGCAGCTTAGTTCCCCTCTCCTACGAGCAGTACTTC. Protein product: CASSLVPLSYEQYF.

In this sample, this clonotype turned up a few times. The chain couples TRBV29-1 to TRBJ1-2; D uncertain. Trimming took off 2 bases at V and 4 bases at J, with 17 bases between the two ends. CDR1 and CDR2 (germline): SQVTM, ANQGSEA. This CDR3 contains 15 residues. Here the CDR3 DNA reads TGCAGCGTTGAACCCGTCAGCGTGGGTGGCTATGGCTACACCTTC. It codes for CSVEPVSVGGYGYTF.

A few counts support this clonotype. The chain uses TRBV20-1 and TRBJ2-1; TRBD2 matches at 8 bases. With V trimmed by 5 bases and J by 9 bases, 9 bases remained unmatched. This CDR3 has 13 residues. Germline V gene data show CDR1 as DFQATT and CDR2 as SNEGSKA (reference sequence). The CDR3 loop is CSAPTRGGSEQFF. The CDR3 nucleotides are TGCAGTGCTCCGACCCGGGGGGGGAGTGAGCAGTTCTTC.

The chain employs TRBV18 and TRBJ2-2, with D uncertain. V was trimmed by 5 bases and J by 3 bases, leaving 13 bases between them. Per germline, CDR1 KGHSH and CDR2 LQKENI. The CDR3 is 15 amino acids. CDR3 loop: CASSLQSGDTGELFF. The CDR3 DNA reads as TGTGCCAGCTCATTGCAGTCCGGAGACACCGGGGAGCTGTTTTTT.

The rearrangement joins TRBV3-1 to TRBJ2-7; no firm D call. The CDR3 length is 15 residues. Trimming took 1 base from V and 1 from J, leaving 11 bases between them. Germline CDR1 reads LGHDT; CDR2 reads YNNKEL (reference sequence). The CDR3 here is CASSQAGALSYEQYF. CDR3 coding DNA: TGTGCCAGCAGCCAAGCTGGAGCTTTATCCTACGAGCAGTACTTC.

The table lists this clonotype with a few counts. The chain has TRBV5-1 and TRBJ2-7, with 9 bases lining up with TRBD1. Germline CDR1 and CDR2: SGHRS and YFSETQ. The CDR3 runs to 16 residues. The junction had 16 bases not matched to a gene; V was cut back by 9 bases and J by 3 bases. CDR3 sequence reads: CATKNQPGQGDYEQYF. The CDR3 DNA is TGCGCCACCAAGAACCAACCGGGACAGGGTGACTACGAGCAGTACTTC.